This T cell receptor (beta chain) was recovered during a study of blood T cells in healthy people across ages. For this clonotype: Its antigen is unidentified.

Germline-derived CDR1 and CDR2 are MNHEY and SMNVEV (reference sequence). CDR3 length: 16 amino acids. V lost 3 bases and J 4 bases, leaving 18 bases between the germline ends. Notes on the study in general: The donors' CMV status was not determined, possibly confounding changes in expanded clonotypes.

Collection of 8.5 to 10 milliliters of peripheral blood was performed for each donor. The authors ran a second PCR of about 6 to 11 cycles using a sample-barcoded 5' primer and a J-beta primer mix. TCRdb redid the calling of the 5' RACE reads with MiXCR, one entry per CDR3 protein. The sample lists about 770,000 distinct CDR3 sequences; under 55% were seen once. The sequenced sample consisted of blood. V is TRBV27 and J is TRBJ1-2; D is possibly TRBD1 (5 bases). The receptor's source is a man in his 60s in good health. DNA for the CDR3: TGTGCCAGCAGTTTCTGGACAAAGGGGACCGTCTATGGCTACACCTTC. It is translated as CASSFWTKGTVYGYTF.